A selection of T cell receptor beta chains follows, all from one sample in a study of CD8 T cells in Susac syndrome. TCRdb re-called the immunoSEQ multiplex PCR reads with MiXCR, one entry per CDR3 protein. Of approximately 100,000 distinct CDR3 sequences listed, around 90% are singletons. Sequencing was performed on CD4+ T cells from PBMCs. The receptor set was obtained from a human donor in good health. Each CDR3 is given with its conserved first and last residue. Each record gives: CDR3 length, D gene, J gene, V gene, CDR3 DNA, CDR3 protein. The D gene is left open where the match is weak.

15 | . | TRBJ2-5 | TRBV20-1 | TGCAGTGCTAGACCAGTTGTCCTCCGGGGAGAGACCCAGTACTTC | CSARPVVLRGETQYF
14 | . | TRBJ1-2 | TRBV2 | TGTGCCAGCAGTGACGGCAGGGACTCCTATGGCTACACCTTC | CASSDGRDSYGYTF
13 | TRBD1 | TRBJ1-1 | TRBV7-3 | TGTGCCAGCAGCCAAGGACAGGTTCATGAAGCTTTCTTT | CASSQGQVHEAFF
17 | . | TRBJ2-5 | TRBV20-1 | TGCAGTGCTAGAGAAGGGCGGATCACAACCGACAAAGAGACCCAGTACTTC | CSAREGRITTDKETQYF
14 | . | TRBJ2-5 | TRBV20-1 | TGCAGTGCTAGAGGCGGCGCGGGGACTTTGTCCCAGTACTTC | CSARGGAGTLSQYF
11 | . | TRBJ2-3 | TRBV19 | TGTGCCAGTGGCGACTCAGATACGCAGTATTTT | CASGDSDTQYF
16 | . | TRBJ2-7 | TRBV6-1 | TGTGCCAGCAGTGAAGCGTTCGGGGCCACCAACTACGAGCAGTACTTC | CASSEAFGATNYEQYF
14 | . | TRBJ2-5 | TRBV29-1 | TGCAGCGTTGAAGAACAACAGGGAGTAGAGACCCAGTACTTC | CSVEEQQGVETQYF
14 | . | TRBJ1-1 | TRBV7-3 | TGTGCCAGCAGCTCCTCATCGTCTGGGCGTGAAGCTTTCTTT | CASSSSSSGREAFF
14 | . | TRBJ2-1 | TRBV5-1 | TGCGCCAGCAGCTTGGCGCAGGTTGCCCATGAGCAGTTCTTC | CASSLAQVAHEQFF
12 | . | TRBJ2-1 | TRBV14 | TGTGCCAGCAGCCAAGCCCCGAAACTACAGTTCTTC | CASSQAPKLQFF
15 | TRBD1 | TRBJ1-5 | TRBV29-1 | TGCAGCGTTGAAGGTACCGGGACAGGGAATAAGGCCCAGCATTTT | CSVEGTGTGNKAQHF
14 | TRBD1 | TRBJ2-5 | TRBV19 | TGTGCCAGTAGTATGACAGGGAACCAAGAGACCCAGTACTTC | CASSMTGNQETQYF
14 | TRBD1 | TRBJ1-1 | TRBV7-2 | TGTGCCAGCAGCTACGACAGGGCGAACACTGAAGCTTTCTTT | CASSYDRANTEAFF
13 | . | TRBJ1-2 | TRBV6-2/TRBV6-3 | TGTGCCAGCACCTCCAGGGGCGACTATGGCTACACCTTC | CASTSRGDYGYTF